Below, 28 T cell receptor beta chains from the same sample are listed, as sequenced in a study of T cell responses to AZD1222 COVID-19 vaccine. Here immunoSEQ multiplex PCR was the method, and the copy in TCRdb shows in-frame clones only, minus some. The table lists 150,000 or so clones, 90% of them singletons. The sample in question was peripheral blood, obtained 28 days after the second AZD1222 dose. The receptors here all came from an adult who received the AZD1222 COVID-19 vaccine.

The chain uses TRBV29-1 and TRBJ2-1; the D is unclear. The germline V gene encodes CDR1 SQVTM and CDR2 ANQGSEA. Trimming took 4 bases from V and 10 from J, leaving 14 bases between them. CDR3 length equals 12 residues. The CDR3 nucleotides read TGCAGCGTTGTCGTAAGTGTTGGAGAGCAGTTCTTC. It yields the protein CSVVVSVGEQFF.

This chain connects TRBV6-5 to TRBJ1-6; D not resolved. The CDR3 consists of 12 residues. Germline lookup yields CDR1 MNHEY and CDR2 SVGAGI. V was pared by 6 bases and J by 10 bases, with 10 bases between. The CDR3 is CASRSQDSPLHF. As DNA, the CDR3 is TGTGCCAGCAGGAGTCAGGACTCACCCCTCCACTTT.

The V and J genes are TRBV3-1 (or the pseudogene TRBV3-2) and TRBJ2-7; D is perhaps TRBD1 (7 bases). Germline values: CDR1 LGHDT, CDR2 YNNKEL (reference sequence). The CDR3 covers 15 residues. The V and J ends lost 7 bases and 2 bases respectively, with 18 bases between them. DNA of the CDR3: TGTGCCAGCACCCCCCCAGGGGGGACCACCTACGAGCAGTACTTC. It yields the protein CASTPPGGTTYEQYF.

The V gene is TRBV28, the J gene TRBJ1-2, with D maybe TRBD1 (6 bases). Per the germline V gene, CDR1 is MDHEN and CDR2 is SYDVKM. This CDR3 has 14 residues. Trimming stripped 7 bases from V and 4 bases from J, with 16 bases between. The CDR3 is CASNRAGEVYGYTF. The CDR3 DNA reads TGTGCCAGCAATCGGGCAGGGGAGGTCTATGGCTACACCTTC.

This clone has just one count. The J gene is TRBJ1-2, the V gene TRBV12-3 or TRBV12-4; perhaps TRBD1 as D (6 bases). This CDR3 is 12 amino acids long. Trimming took 10 bases from V and 4 from J, leaving 13 bases between them. The CDR3 nucleotides read TGTGCCATCGCATTACAGGGCTATGGCTACACCTTC. Protein product: CAIALQGYGYTF.

This sequence joins TRBV5-4 and TRBJ1-5; 7 bases are a match to TRBD1. V shed 3 bases, J shed 3 bases, and the junction held 9 bases outside the gene matches. Per germline, CDR1 SGHNT and CDR2 YYREEE (reference sequence). This CDR3 has 16 residues. The CDR3 reads CASSYQGGRTNQPQHF. The CDR3 DNA follows: TGTGCCAGCAGCTACCAGGGGGGCAGAACCAATCAGCCCCAGCATTTT.

V gene TRBV4-1 combines with J gene TRBJ2-7; D not certain. CDR3 size: 14 residues. CDR1 MGHRA and CDR2 YSYEKL come from the germline V gene. Trimming left V 0 bases short and J 4 bases short, with 10 bases between. CDR3 amino acids: CASSQDRNRYEQYF. CDR3 DNA sequence: TGCGCCAGCAGCCAAGACCGGAATAGATACGAGCAGTACTTC.

The chain employs TRBV29-1 and TRBJ2-1, with 7 bases fitting TRBD1. V shed 1 base, J shed 7 bases, and the junction held 4 bases outside the gene matches. From germline, CDR1 is SQVTM and CDR2 ANQGSEA. The CDR3 runs 13 residues. CDR3 bases: TGCAGCGTTGAAGGACAGGGTGGGAATGAGCAGTTCTTC. Translated, it gives CSVEGQGGNEQFF.

This clone was observed once. The rearrangement joins TRBV27 to TRBJ2-3; no definite D call. Trimming shortened V by 8 bases and J by 0 bases, and 12 bases separated the two germline ends. This CDR3 region has 14 residues. Germline V gives CDR1 MNHEY, CDR2 SMNVEV (reference sequence). The CDR3 is CASGIRTSTDTQYF. The CDR3 DNA reads TGTGCCAGCGGTATTAGAACTAGCACAGATACGCAGTATTTT.

V is TRBV24-1 and J is TRBJ1-2; 10 bases are a match to TRBD1. Trimming at V came to 4 bases and at J to 8 bases, leaving 9 bases not matched to a gene. Germline CDR1 and CDR2: KGHDR and SFDVKD. The CDR3 runs 15 residues. CDR3 protein: CATSDPGTGVQGYTF. The CDR3 DNA reads TGTGCCACCAGTGACCCTGGGACAGGGGTTCAGGGCTACACCTTC.

The chain combines TRBV7-9 with TRBJ1-3; D unresolved. The CDR3 has 16 residues. The V end lost 3 bases, the J end lost 3 bases, and 15 bases lay between the germline ends. Germline-derived CDR1 and CDR2 are SEHNR and FQNEAQ (reference sequence). The CDR3 nucleotides read TGTGCCAGCAGCTTCAATTCACCGGGAGATGGAAACACCATATATTTT. Translated: CASSFNSPGDGNTIYF.

The chain employs TRBV18 and TRBJ1-1; TRBD1 matches at 7 bases. The CDR3 covers 15 residues. The V gene's germline CDR1 is KGHSH and CDR2 LQKENI. The junction had 6 bases not matched to a gene; V was cut back by 0 bases and J by 5 bases. The CDR3 spells CASSPPQGGRTEAFF. Written as DNA, the CDR3 is TGTGCCAGCTCACCACCGCAAGGGGGCAGGACTGAAGCTTTCTTT.

This clone was recorded a few times. V usage is TRBV5-4 and J usage is TRBJ2-1; 7 nucleotides agree with TRBD2. From germline, CDR1 is SGHNT and CDR2 YYREEE (reference sequence). With 4 bases clipped from V and 5 bases from J, the junction kept 6 bases outside the gene matches. The CDR3 runs to 14 residues. CDR3 loop: CASSPQRENNEQFF. The CDR3 region has the DNA TGTGCCAGCAGCCCCCAGCGGGAAAACAATGAGCAGTTCTTC.

This rearrangement joins TRBV11-2 to TRBJ2-7; possibly TRBD1 for D (5 bases). Germline CDR1 is SGHAT and CDR2 is FQNNGV. The CDR3 contains 15 residues. Trimming shortened V by 0 bases and J by 0 bases, and 9 bases separated the two germline ends. CDR3 sequence: CASSLDAGISYEQYF. Written as DNA, the CDR3 is TGTGCCAGCAGCTTAGATGCAGGGATCTCCTACGAGCAGTACTTC.

This clone was counted between two and nine times. The chain has TRBV6-5 and TRBJ2-7; D unclear. Between the trimmed V and J ends, which lost 2 bases and 5 bases, there was a span of 13 bases. Germline loops: CDR1 MNHEY, CDR2 SVGAGI. CDR3 length equals 14 residues. The CDR3 loop reads CASSYASSVHEQYF. The CDR3 DNA sequence: TGTGCCAGCAGTTACGCCAGCTCAGTCCACGAGCAGTACTTC.

The rearrangement links TRBV3-1 (or the pseudogene TRBV3-2) to TRBJ2-7; D not resolved. There are 15 residues in the CDR3. Germline assignment: CDR1 LGHDT and CDR2 YNNKEL (reference sequence). V was cut by 6 bases and J by 1 base, with 16 bases left in between. DNA for the CDR3: TGTGCCAGCAGTCCTGGCAGGCGTCCTTCCTACGAGCAGTACTTC. Translating gives CASSPGRRPSYEQYF.

This chain links TRBV28 with TRBJ1-2, with 7 bases lining up with TRBD1. Per germline, CDR1 MDHEN and CDR2 SYDVKM. The CDR3 is 14 amino acids. Losses at the gene ends were 6 bases for V and 5 bases for J; bases not matched to a gene: 9. CDR3 region: CASRRRDSLYGYTF. DNA of the CDR3: TGTGCCAGCAGGCGAAGGGACAGCTTATATGGCTACACCTTC.

This chain links TRBV6-5 with TRBJ1-4; D possibly corresponds to TRBD1 (5 bases). V was pared by 0 bases and J by 5 bases, with 10 bases between. Germline V lookup: CDR1 MNHEY, CDR2 SVGAGI. This CDR3 has 15 amino acids. The CDR3 here is CASSYSTERNEKLFF. As DNA, the CDR3 is TGTGCCAGCAGTTACTCGACAGAAAGAAATGAAAAACTGTTTTTT.

V usage is TRBV4-1 and J usage is TRBJ1-5, with D perhaps matching TRBD1 (6 bases). The V end was cut by 4 bases, the J end by 0 bases, with 22 bases between. Germline loops: CDR1 MGHRA, CDR2 YSYEKL. The CDR3 runs 19 residues. The CDR3 spells CASSPHRAGTRISNQPQHF. The CDR3 region has the DNA TGCGCCAGCAGCCCTCATCGAGCCGGGACAAGGATTAGCAATCAGCCCCAGCATTTT.

The CDR3 is CASSLGVTGISTDTQYF. The CDR3 region has the DNA TGTGCCAGCAGCTTAGGGGTGACAGGGATTAGCACAGATACGCAGTATTTT. V and J are TRBV11-2 and TRBJ2-3; the match to TRBD1 covers 7 bases. V lost 1 base and J lost 0; bases outside the gene matches: 7. Germline loops: CDR1 SGHAT, CDR2 FQNNGV. The CDR3 runs to 17 residues.

The chain combines TRBV4-3 with TRBJ2-7; 9 nucleotides agree with TRBD2. CDR1 LGHNA and CDR2 YSLEER come from the germline V gene. The length of the CDR3 is 17 residues. The V and J ends lost 0 bases and 3 bases, in that order; junction bases with no gene match: 9. The CDR3 loop is CASSQERLVSGSYEQYF. The CDR3 nucleotides are TGCGCCAGCAGCCAAGAGCGGCTAGTTAGCGGGAGCTACGAGCAGTACTTC.

This chain uses TRBV7-2 with TRBJ2-7; TRBD2 might be the D (6 bases). V lost 7 bases, J lost 0 bases, and 16 bases lay in between. This CDR3 spans 15 amino acids. Germline-derived CDR1 and CDR2 are SGHTA and FQGNSA. As DNA, the CDR3 is TGTGCCAGCAACTATCTGGGGCGGGGCTCCTACGAGCAGTACTTC. This codes for CASNYLGRGSYEQYF.

Here the CDR3 DNA reads TGTGCCAGCTCACCGACTCAGGCCCTAGGTCAGCCCCAGCATTTT. This codes for CASSPTQALGQPQHF. The chain combines TRBV18 with TRBJ1-5; D is uncertain. The V end was cut by 3 bases, the J end by 6 bases, with 15 bases between. This CDR3 is built from 15 residues. Germline V CDR1 and CDR2: KGHSH, LQKENI.

The V and J genes are TRBV30 and TRBJ2-1; 13 nucleotides match TRBD2. This CDR3 region has 17 residues. Germline CDR1 and CDR2: GTSNPN and SVGIG (reference sequence). The V segment lost 0 bases and the J segment 0 bases; nucleotides outside the gene matches: 2. As DNA, the CDR3 is TGTGCCTGGAGTGTACTAGCGGGAGGGTTCTCCTACAATGAGCAGTTCTTC. Its protein is CAWSVLAGGFSYNEQFF. Full variable domain (outside the CDR3, taken from reference TRBV30 and TRBJ2-1): SQTIHQWPATLVQPVGSPLSLECTVEGTSNPNLYWYRQAAGRGLQLLFYSVGIGQISSEVPQNLSASRPQDRQFILSSKKLLLSDSGFYLCAWSVLAGGFSYNEQFFGPGTRLTVL.

This clone appeared a single time. The gene calls are TRBV18 and TRBJ1-4, with D possibly matching TRBD1 (5 bases). In germline, CDR1 is KGHSH, CDR2 LQKENI. V dropped 1 base and J dropped 10 bases, with 22 bases sitting between them. The CDR3 covers 17 residues. The CDR3 nucleotides are TGTGCCAGCTCACCACGGATGGCAGGGCCGGATGGAGGAAAACTGTTTTTT. This sequence encodes CASSPRMAGPDGGKLFF.

This sequence joins TRBV7-9 and TRBJ1-3; D remains ambiguous. V dropped 2 bases and J dropped 1 base, with 6 bases sitting between them. Germline CDR1 and CDR2: SEHNR and FQNEAQ (reference sequence). The CDR3 has 14 amino acids. The CDR3: CASSLSGSGNTIYF. As DNA, the CDR3 is TGTGCCAGCAGCTTATCAGGTTCTGGAAACACCATATATTTT.

A note on this clone: Other DNA sequences in the same sample also yield this CDR3. This chain joins TRBV30 and TRBJ1-4; D not resolved. CDR1 and CDR2 (germline): GTSNPN, SVGIG (reference sequence). The CDR3 is 12 amino acids. The V end lost 3 bases, the J end lost 8 bases, and 10 bases lay between the germline ends. The DNA of the CDR3 is TGTGCCTGGAGCCGGGGTGGCGAAAAACTGTTTTTT. Encoded protein: CAWSRGGEKLFF.

This clone was detected once. In DNA form, the CDR3 reads TGTGCCAGCAGCCAAGGCACAGGGGTTCGGGCGGATGAGCAGTTCTTC. Translating gives CASSQGTGVRADEQFF. The chain couples TRBV4-2 to TRBJ2-1; 7 bases are a match to TRBD1. J was trimmed by 8 bases and V by 1 base; bases with no gene match: 11. CDR1 LGHNA and CDR2 YNFKEQ come from the germline V gene. This CDR3 has 16 amino acids.